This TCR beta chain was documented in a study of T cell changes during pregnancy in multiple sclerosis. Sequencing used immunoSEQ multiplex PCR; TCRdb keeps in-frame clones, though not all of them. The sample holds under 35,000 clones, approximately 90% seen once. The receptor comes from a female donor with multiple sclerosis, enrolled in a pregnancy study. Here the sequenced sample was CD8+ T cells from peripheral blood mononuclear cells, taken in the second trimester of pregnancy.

CDR3 nucleotide sequence: TGTGCCAGTAGTAGAATACAGACAGGGTCCGAGCAGTACTTC. It yields the protein CASSRIQTGSEQYF. The V call is TRBV19, the J call TRBJ2-7, with 7 positions matching TRBD1. The CDR3 loop spans 14 amino acids. Germline-derived CDR1 and CDR2 are LNHDA and SQIVND (reference sequence). V lost 4 bases to trimming and J lost 6 bases; unmatched junction nucleotides: 9.